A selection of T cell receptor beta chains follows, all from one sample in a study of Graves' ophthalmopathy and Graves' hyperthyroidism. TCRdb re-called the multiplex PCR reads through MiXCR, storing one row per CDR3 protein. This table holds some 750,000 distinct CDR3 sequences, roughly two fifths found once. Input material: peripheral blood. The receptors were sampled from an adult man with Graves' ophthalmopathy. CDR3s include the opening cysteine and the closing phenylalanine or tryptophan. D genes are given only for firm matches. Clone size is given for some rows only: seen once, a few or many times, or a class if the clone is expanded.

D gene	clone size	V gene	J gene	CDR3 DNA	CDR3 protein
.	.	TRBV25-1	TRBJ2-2	TGTGCCAGCAGTGAATACGACGGAAAGAACACCAGATCGGAGCTGTTTTTT	CASSEYDGKNTRSELFF
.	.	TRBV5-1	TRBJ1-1	TGCGCCAGCAAACCCCGGGACAAAGGTTTGAACACTGAAGCTTTCTTT	CASKPRDKGLNTEAFF
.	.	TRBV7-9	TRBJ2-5	TGTGCCAGCAGCCAAGATCGTCACGAGACCCAGTACTTC	CASSQDRHETQYF
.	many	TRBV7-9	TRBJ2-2	TGTGCCAGCAGCTTAGAGGCTTCAGGGGAGCTGTTTTTT	CASSLEASGELFF
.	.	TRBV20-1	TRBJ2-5	TGCAGTGCTAGACTTGGACAAGAGACCCAGTACTTC	CSARLGQETQYF
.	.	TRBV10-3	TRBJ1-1	TGTGCCATCAGTGAGAGGGACGGGACAGAAGCTTTCTTT	CAISERDGTEAFF
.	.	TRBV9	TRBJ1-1	TGTGCCAGCAGCCCAATGGACACTCAAGGGGCTGAAGCTTTCTTT	CASSPMDTQGAEAFF
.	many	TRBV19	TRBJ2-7	TGTGCCAGCAGCCCGGGCGCGTCCTACGAGCAGTACTTC	CASSPGASYEQYF
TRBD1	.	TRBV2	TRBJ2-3	TGTGCCAGCAGCGTGGGACAGGGCTTGACAGATACGCAGTATTTT	CASSVGQGLTDTQYF
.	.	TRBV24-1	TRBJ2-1	TGTGCCACCAGTGACCCAGGGTGGCAGTTCTTC	CATSDPGWQFF
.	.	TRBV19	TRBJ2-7	TGTGCCAGTAGTATCTTTATTGGTGGGGAGCAGTACTTC	CASSIFIGGEQYF
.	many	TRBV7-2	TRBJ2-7	TGTGCCAGCAGCTTCCAGGGAGGTGGGTTCGTCGAGCAGTACTTC	CASSFQGGGFVEQYF
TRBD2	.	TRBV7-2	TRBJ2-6	TGTGCCAGCAGTGTTACCGGGACTAGGCTTACTGGGGCCAACGTCCTGACTTTC	CASSVTGTRLTGANVLTF
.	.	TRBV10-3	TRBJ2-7	TGTGCCATCAGTGAGGGGCCAGGGACCTACGAGCAGTACTTC	CAISEGPGTYEQYF
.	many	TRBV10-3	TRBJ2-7	TGTGCCATCAGTGAGTCTGTCGGTGGGTTAGACTACGAGCAGTACTTC	CAISESVGGLDYEQYF
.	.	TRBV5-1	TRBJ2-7	TGCGCCAGCAGTTCACAGGGATTAGCCTACGAGCAGTACTTC	CASSSQGLAYEQYF
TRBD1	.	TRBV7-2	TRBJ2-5	TGTGCCGGTAGTGCTCGGGACAGACAAGAGACCCAGTACTTC	CAGSARDRQETQYF
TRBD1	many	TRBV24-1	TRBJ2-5	TGTGCCACCAGTGAATTCGACAGGGGGCGGGAGACCCAGTACTTC	CATSEFDRGRETQYF
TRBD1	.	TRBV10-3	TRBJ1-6	TGTGCCAGCACTAGACAGGGGGCGCTTAATTCACCCCTCCACTTT	CASTRQGALNSPLHF
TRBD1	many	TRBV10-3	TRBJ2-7	TGTGCCATCAGGGGACAGGAAAGCTCCTACGAGCAGTACTTC	CAIRGQESSYEQYF
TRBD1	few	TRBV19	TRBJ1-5	TGTGCCAGTAGTATGCGGGACAGGGGGTCGAATCAGCCCCAGCATTTT	CASSMRDRGSNQPQHF
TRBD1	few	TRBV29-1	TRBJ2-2	TGCAGCGCCCCCCTCGGACAGGGCTCCGGGGAGCTGTTTTTT	CSAPLGQGSGELFF